The rows below give T cell receptor beta chains drawn from one sample of a study of early T cells in non-severe SARS-CoV-2 infection. TCRdb independently ran MiXCR on the 5' RACE reads; one entry per CDR3 protein. Among 75,000 to 100,000 distinct CDR3 sequences, roughly 15% were seen once, and the ten largest hold about 1.3%. Sequencing was done on a sample of whole blood. These receptors were collected from an adult who was a healthcare worker with PCR-confirmed SARS-CoV-2 infection or an uninfected control (not recorded which). The CDR3 runs from the conserved cysteine through the conserved F or W. A D gene is named only where the DNA matches it firmly. Not every row has a clone size; where given, it reads once, few, many or a size class.

v_gene,j_gene,d_gene,abundance,CDR3nt,CDR3aa
TRBV28,TRBJ2-1,TRBD1,many,TGTGCCAGCAGTTTCCCAACAGGGGAAGTCAGGAATGAGCAGTTCTTC,CASSFPTGEVRNEQFF
TRBV5-4,TRBJ2-2,TRBD2,-,TGTGCCAGCAGCTTGTACGTACTAGCGGGAGCCAACACCGGGGAGCTGTTTTTT,CASSLYVLAGANTGELFF
TRBV11-2,TRBJ2-5,-,few,TGTGCCAGCAGCTTAGTTCTAGCACAAGAGACCCAGTACTTC,CASSLVLAQETQYF
TRBV6-2/TRBV6-3,TRBJ1-1,-,-,TGTGCCAGCAGTTACTCGAGCGAGACTGAAGCTTTCTTT,CASSYSSETEAFF
TRBV28,TRBJ2-7,TRBD2,many,TGTGCCAGCAGTTTAACGCGGGAGGGCCCCCCCGAGCAGTACTTC,CASSLTREGPPEQYF
TRBV7-2,TRBJ2-5,-,-,TGTGCCAGCAGCTTAATCGGGACCCCCGCGGAGACCCAGTACTTC,CASSLIGTPAETQYF
TRBV20-1,TRBJ2-7,TRBD2,few,TGCAGTGCCGCTCGGACTAGCGGGACGACCTACGAGCAGTACTTC,CSAARTSGTTYEQYF
TRBV24-1,TRBJ2-1,-,-,TGTGCCACCAGTGATTTGACAGGGTATGAGCAGTTCTTC,CATSDLTGYEQFF
TRBV2,TRBJ1-1,-,few,TGTGCCCGGGGGTTTGGCACTGAAGCTTTCTTT,CARGFGTEAFF
TRBV12-3/TRBV12-4,TRBJ1-6,-,-,TGTGCCAGCCGGGGTCCGGCGGGTTCACCCCTCCACTTT,CASRGPAGSPLHF
TRBV6-5,TRBJ1-2,TRBD1,few,TGTGCCAGCAGTTCTCCGGGACAGGGGGCGGCGGGCTACACCTTC,CASSSPGQGAAGYTF
TRBV12-3/TRBV12-4,TRBJ1-2,-,-,TGTGCCAGCAGTCATGGGACCGGGCTCCATGGCTACACCTTC,CASSHGTGLHGYTF
TRBV10-3,TRBJ1-1,-,many,TGTGCCATCAGTCCTAAGGGGGGTAACACTGAAGCTTTCTTT,CAISPKGGNTEAFF
TRBV12-3/TRBV12-4,TRBJ2-5,-,many,TGTGCCAGCAGTTTCTGGGAAGCGTCCCAAGAGACCCAGTACTTC,CASSFWEASQETQYF
TRBV5-4,TRBJ2-6,-,many,TGTGCCAGCAGCTTGTCGGCCAGCTCTGGGGCCAACGTCCTGACTTTC,CASSLSASSGANVLTF
TRBV28,TRBJ1-5,TRBD1,-,TGTGCCAGCAGTCTTCCCGACAGGGGGTCGGCTCAGCCCCAGCATTTT,CASSLPDRGSAQPQHF
TRBV6-6,TRBJ2-2,-,few,TGTGCCAGCAGTAAGGGGGAAAACGGGGAGCTGTTTTTT,CASSKGENGELFF
TRBV3-1,TRBJ2-5,-,-,TGTGCCAGCAGCCAAGGGGCAGGGAGGACCCAGTACTTC,CASSQGAGRTQYF
TRBV2,TRBJ1-6,-,-,TGTGCCAGCAACCAGGAGGGGTCTGCAAAGAATTCACCCCTCCACTTT,CASNQEGSAKNSPLHF
TRBV2,TRBJ2-1,TRBD2,few,TGTGCCAGCAGCGCTAGCGGCTACAATGAGCAGTTCTTC,CASSASGYNEQFF
TRBV6-2/TRBV6-3,TRBJ2-2,TRBD2,few,TGTGCCAGCACTCAACTAGCGGGGTTCAACACCGGGGAGCTGTTTTTT,CASTQLAGFNTGELFF
TRBV11-2,TRBJ2-2,TRBD1,many,TGTGCCAGCAGCTTAGTATTCGGCAGGGGGACCGGGGAGCTGTTTTTT,CASSLVFGRGTGELFF
TRBV29-1,TRBJ1-2,-,few,TGCAGCGTTGAAGCTAGGAGGAACTATGGCTACACCTTC,CSVEARRNYGYTF
TRBV6-1,TRBJ2-7,-,-,TGTGCCAGCAGCTTCGACAGGAACTACGAGCAGTACTTC,CASSFDRNYEQYF
TRBV11-2,TRBJ2-1,-,-,TGTGCCAGCAGCCAAGACCCGCACCCCTACAATGAGCAGTTCTTC,CASSQDPHPYNEQFF
TRBV20-1,TRBJ2-7,-,many,TGCAGTGCTAGAGATTGGGCTAAAACCGGGGATGAGCAGTACTTC,CSARDWAKTGDEQYF
TRBV29-1,TRBJ2-7,-,few,TGCAGCGTGAGAGGGGCCTCCTACGAGCAGTACTTC,CSVRGASYEQYF
TRBV12-3/TRBV12-4,TRBJ2-7,-,few,TGTGCCAGCAGCCTCGGTGGAGGGAGCTCCTACGAGCAGTACTTC,CASSLGGGSSYEQYF
TRBV29-1,TRBJ2-3,-,many,TGCAGCGTTGAAGTTTGGGACACATCTAGCACAGATACGCAGTATTTT,CSVEVWDTSSTDTQYF
TRBV30,TRBJ2-3,-,many,TGTGCCTGGAGTGTATTGAGGGATACGCAGTATTTT,CAWSVLRDTQYF
TRBV27,TRBJ1-1,-,few,TGTGCCAGCAGTGCCGAGTTTCACACTGAAGCTTTCTTT,CASSAEFHTEAFF
TRBV18,TRBJ2-5,TRBD1,few,TGTGCCAGCTCAGGACAGGGGGGTCAAGAGACCCAGTACTTC,CASSGQGGQETQYF
TRBV6-5,TRBJ2-3,TRBD2,-,TGTGCCAGCAGTCCCCTTCGGCTAGCGGGCACAGATACGCAGTATTTT,CASSPLRLAGTDTQYF
TRBV20-1,TRBJ2-5,TRBD2,-,TGCAGTGCTAGGAAGCGGGGGGCAGAAGAGACCCAGTACTTC,CSARKRGAEETQYF
TRBV29-1,TRBJ2-7,TRBD1,few,TGCAGCGTTGAAGATGGGGACAGTACCTACGAGCAGTACTTC,CSVEDGDSTYEQYF